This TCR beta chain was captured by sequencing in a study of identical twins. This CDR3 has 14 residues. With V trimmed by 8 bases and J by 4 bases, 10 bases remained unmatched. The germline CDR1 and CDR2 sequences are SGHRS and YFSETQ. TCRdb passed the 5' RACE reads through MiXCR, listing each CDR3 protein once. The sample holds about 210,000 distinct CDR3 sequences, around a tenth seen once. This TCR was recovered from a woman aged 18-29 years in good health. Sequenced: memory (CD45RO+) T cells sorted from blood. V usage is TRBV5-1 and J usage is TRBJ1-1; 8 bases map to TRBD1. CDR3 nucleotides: TGCGCCAGTCTAATAGACAGGGGCTCCACTGAAGCTTTCTTT. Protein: CASLIDRGSTEAFF. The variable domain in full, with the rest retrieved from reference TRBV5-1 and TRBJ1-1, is KAGVTQTPRYLIKTRGQQVTLSCSPISGHRSVSWYQQTPGQGLQFLFEYFSETQRNKGNFPGRFSGRQFSNSRSEMNVSTLELGDSALYLCASLIDRGSTEAFFGQGTRLTVV.